This T cell receptor (beta chain) was sequenced for a study of cytomegalovirus exposure and HLA in healthy donors (TCRdb year 2017). For context, the study as a whole: According to an earlier analysis of a few hundred of the donors, roughly 180 million T cells yielded roughly 110 million unique TCR beta sequences and around 300 Gb of sequence data. Roughly 300 gigabases of sequencing data and approximately 85 million unique TCR sequences were included in an early release covering several hundred HLA-typed donors. Of the 350 to 450 genotyped donors, over 70% fell in the genetic ancestry cluster associated with self-reported Caucasian donors. The study aimed to test whether cataloging public T cell receptors could reveal signatures of past pathogen exposure. The T cell repertoires of 670 or so subjects were profiled by immunosequencing and related to cytomegalovirus serostatus. Along with the approximately 700-subject first cohort, a separate validation cohort of about 110 different subjects was used. To predict cytomegalovirus infection status, the study combined high-throughput TCR immunosequencing, statistical association of individual TCRs with disease status, and machine learning. To study patterns of TCR occurrence, a later analysis re-analyzed previously published TCR beta repertoires from 550 to 800 donors and added high-resolution HLA genotyping. Rather than drawing on any new phenotypic data, the later analysis identified candidate immune exposures from TCR beta sequences and the way those sequences occurred across donors. In an earlier analysis of 587 of the donors, high-throughput TCR beta sequencing was used to judge whether each TCR beta V gene segment behaved as functional or pseudogenic. Donor age, sex, ethnicity and CMV serostatus were compiled alongside the repertoire data. A later genetic analysis took genome-wide SNP genotypes for about three fifths of the 666 donors and used that subset as a discovery cohort. All discovery cohort repertoires had been generated using a single sequencing platform. Class I and class II HLA loci were covered by the typing at four-digit resolution. The number of donors typed differed by locus, with roughly 629-640 for A, B, C, DRB1 and DQB1, 522 for DQA1, under 610 for DPA1, and 472 for DPB1. Because of strong linkage in the cohort, roughly five DR-DQ haplotypes were treated as single units for association and clustering. Across some 400 genotyped donors of the cohort, an average of roughly 250,000 unique TCR beta nucleotide sequences per donor were sequenced, and approximately 17% of those sequences were non-productive. Study-wide findings and limitations: The authors suggested that the approach could potentially be extended to other disease states and immunological phenotypes. In a later analysis, HLA-associated TCR beta chains showed more clonal expansion and lower generation probabilities than non-associated chains that were equally common. A further reported finding was that TCR beta sequences accurately predicted the HLA-A and HLA-B alleles for most subjects in the first cohort. In this cohort, only TCR beta chains were sequenced, and detectable features were limited by the absence of alpha or paired-chain data. Because HLA typing was missing for some donors at each locus, association tests included only the typed subset. In vitro tests confirmed that a few of the cytomegalovirus-associated TCR beta chains recognize cytomegalovirus antigens. A later analysis associated 15,000 to 20,000 TCR beta sequences with specific HLA alleles at a false discovery rate of 0.05. In a later analysis, several top co-occurrence clusters were reported to appear linked to parvovirus B19, influenza, CMV and Epstein-Barr virus. When HLA alleles, especially DR and DQ, strongly co-occurred, attributing TCR associations to individual alleles was difficult. Some IMGT-functional V segments, including TRBV6-2 and TRBV6-3, could not be told apart with the 87-base-pair reads, so those segments were excluded. In a later genetic analysis, a missense DCLRE1C variant was associated with V-gene and J-gene trimming of TCR beta chains, and the association was replicated in an independent cohort. Some 16 rarely observed V segments, including chromosome 9 orphons, were excluded from the earlier analysis of several hundred of the donors because counts were too low. Correlated functional status among segregating V segments might reflect linkage disequilibrium, but an unknown experimental factor could not be ruled out. For the cohort, immune exposure information was limited to CMV serostatus. Most CMV-associated TCR beta chains appeared to be HLA-restricted in a later analysis, and the HLA associations seemed to be driven largely by CMV exposure. In both the original and validation cohorts, the classifier was reported to diagnose cytomegalovirus status with high specificity and sensitivity. A group of highly shared sequence variants was considered likely to be a technical artifact of the sequencing pipeline. Presence/absence analyses assumed roughly uniform sequencing depth across donors, an assumption that may not hold. Broadly in line with IMGT annotations, most TCR beta V segments showed up in productive rearrangements about 87% or about 30% of the time in an earlier analysis of under 700 of the donors. A later analysis found that TCR association rates varied across HLA loci, with DRB1 alleles showing the most associated TCRs and HLA-C alleles the fewest. In a later genetic analysis, fewer N-insertions in productive TCRs were reported among donors in an Asian-associated ancestry cluster than the 666-donor mean. A total of fewer than 200 TCR beta chains were listed by the study as associated with cytomegalovirus. While some public TCRs were present in many individuals, most TCR sequences turned up only very rarely across donors.

The cohort comprised around 700 healthy bone marrow donors. At the time of sampling, all cohort members were nominally healthy, though unrecorded immune exposures were likely present. The donor was CMV seronegative and belonged to the group of around 400 seronegative cohort members. Every donor gave a peripheral blood sample, and the peripheral blood mononuclear cells from that sample were used for TCR beta sequencing. Genomic DNA was extracted from the blood cell samples with the Qiagen DNeasy Blood Extraction Kit. At the junction V is shortened by 7 bases and J by 2 bases, with 19 bases in between. Counted from cysteine to phenylalanine, this CDR3 has 15 amino acids. Left in the record is the CDR3 DNA by itself, 45 bases read in frame from the first base. As encoded in the germline V gene (reference sequence), CDR1 is SGHKS while CDR2 is YYEKEE. Note on this clone: The antigen it recognizes is unknown. Base qualities were left out, and no much larger clone turns up one base away.

Libraries were constructed by the immunoSEQ multiplex PCR assay. A mixture of 60 forward primers for TCR Vbeta segments and 13 reverse primers for TCR Jbeta segments was used in the multiplex PCR. Amplification of the CDR3 region of rearranged TCR beta genes was performed with a multiplex PCR assay on genomic DNA. The Illumina HiSeq System was used to sequence the amplified TCR beta libraries as 87-base-pair reads. The authors processed their data as follows. A later analysis counted about 80 million unique TCR beta chains across the approximately 700 repertoires, and 9.5 million to 11 million of these chains were shared by at least two donors. Raw reads were error-corrected and collapsed into unique sequences by a nearest-neighbor algorithm in which closely related sequences were merged to remove PCR and sequencing errors. To assign V, D and J gene segments, CDR3 sequences were aligned to IMGT reference sequences. For a sequence to be retained, at least a six-nucleotide match to both a V gene segment and a J gene segment was required. Rearrangements were called productive when the CDR3 lacked stop codons and stayed in frame with V and J; all others were non-productive. CDR3 was defined according to IMGT convention as the region running from the second conserved V-encoded cysteine to the conserved J-encoded phenylalanine. The earlier analysis of about 570 of the donors excluded any sequence lacking an unambiguous match to a single V gene segment. An earlier analysis of 587 of the donors classified V segments as functional when productive rearrangements were above 56.7% and as segregating when the standard deviation between donors was above 5%. A statistical classification framework was built to diagnose cytomegalovirus status from the catalog of TCR beta chain sequences. V and J gene assignment, in a later analysis, came from comparing TCR nucleotide sequences with IMGT/GENE-DB human TR gene sequences. In a later analysis, CDR3 sequences and most-parsimonious VDJ recombination scenarios were assigned using the TCRdist pipeline. A later analysis defined each TCR beta chain by its CDR3 amino acid sequence plus V-gene family, and excluded reads lacking a unique V-gene family. As a way to deal with suspected cross-contamination and a sequencing artifact, a later analysis dropped 592 nucleotide sequences that were highly shared and had low generation probability. In a later analysis, a clonal expansion index for each public chain was calculated from normalized within-repertoire ranks of inferred template counts. In a later analysis, generation probabilities were computed with a VDJ recombination model fitted to out-of-frame rearrangements, and the resulting probabilities were checked against IGoR. A later analysis scored TCR-TCR, TCR-HLA and TCR-CMV co-occurrence with hypergeometric tests, applying a repertoire-size bias correction to TCR pairs. To estimate false discovery rates, a later analysis permuted the HLA or CMV assignments 20 times. In a later analysis, co-occurring TCRs were grouped using DBSCAN, with TCRdist sequence similarity added in when clustering inside HLA-allele-positive subsets. Repertoires with fewer than 30,000 or more than 120,000 public chains, plus five repertoires with anomalous nucleotide sharing, were excluded from co-occurrence clustering. TCRdb provides this immuneACCESS table in a form limited to in-frame rearrangements. Some clones are lacking; in checked studies, under half of them reflect an unresolved V gene, and why the rest are absent is not known. The DNA was the basis for D and trimming; V, J and clone size are from that table. The sample includes around 110,000 clones, with 65% to 75% observed a single time. Jointly, the top ten make up roughly 2.8% of the sample.

The receptor comes from a female donor in good health and CMV-seronegative. This receptor chain uses TRBV5-5 and TRBJ2-7; D gene: possibly TRBD2, on 6 matching bases. Sequenced sample: PBMCs. The CDR3 corresponds to CASQGLGGVTYEQYF. The DNA reads TGTGCCAGCCAGGGCCTCGGCGGGGTCACCTACGAGCAGTACTTC.